A single sample gave rise to the 18 T cell receptor beta chains below, sequenced in a study of shared clonotypes between healthy human individuals. The method was immunoSEQ multiplex PCR; TCRdb's version includes in-frame clones alone and lacks a portion of them. The repertoire includes about 2,200,000 clones, 90% to 95% of them detected once, and about 1.8% sits in the top ten. Naive CD8 cells lacked CD45RO, underwent positive selection for CCR7 and left out terminally differentiated effector memory CD45RA+ cells. Sequencing was done on a sample of naive CD8+ T cells from PBMCs. Every receptor here comes from a man aged 18 to 35 in good health. Some clones in this sample may be carry-over from other donors' samples.

This clone was counted once. V gene TRBV7-3 combines with J gene TRBJ2-3; a possible D gene is TRBD2 (5 bases). Germline CDR1 is SGHTA and CDR2 is FQGTGA. V lost 2 bases and J lost 3, with 12 bases in between. The CDR3 spans 15 residues. The CDR3 protein is CASSLQTDSTDTQYF. DNA of the CDR3: TGTGCCAGCAGCTTACAAACGGACTCAACAGATACGCAGTATTTT.

The chain carries TRBV7-3 and TRBJ1-6; D not resolved. CDR1 and CDR2 from the germline V gene are SGHTA and FQGTGA. CDR3 length: 14 amino acids. Trimming took off 0 bases at V and 7 bases at J, with 7 bases between the two ends. CDR3 region: CASSLTLVNSPLHF. In nucleotides, the CDR3 is TGTGCCAGCAGCTTAACGTTGGTGAATTCACCCCTCCACTTT.

The chain recombines TRBV12-5 with TRBJ2-1; the D gene is possibly TRBD1 (6 bases). CDR1 is LGHNT and CDR2 is FRNRAP in the germline V gene. The CDR3 spans 19 residues. Trimming removed 0 bases at V and 4 bases at J, with 22 bases between. The CDR3 sequence: CASGLVDRWKGVTYNEQFF. The DNA of the CDR3 is TGTGCTAGTGGTTTGGTAGATAGGTGGAAGGGGGTAACGTACAATGAGCAGTTCTTC.

This chain connects TRBV5-1 to TRBJ2-7; 15 bases match TRBD2. CDR3 length equals 17 residues. Germline CDR1 is SGHRS and CDR2 is YFSETQ. V was pared by 4 bases and J by 2 bases, with 7 bases of the junction left unmatched. The CDR3 region is CASSRGLAGGPAYEQYF. The CDR3 nucleotides read TGCGCCAGCAGCAGGGGACTAGCGGGAGGACCAGCCTACGAGCAGTACTTC.

Details on this clone: Other DNA sequences of this sample code for an identical CDR3. The rearrangement uses TRBV9 and TRBJ1-1, with D tentatively TRBD1 (5 bases). The CDR3 has 13 residues. Trimming removed 0 bases at V and 3 bases at J, with 6 bases between. Germline CDR1 reads SGDLS; CDR2 reads YYNGEE. CDR3 coding DNA: TGTGCCAGCAGCGTAGTAGGGGACACTGAAGCTTTCTTT. The encoded protein is CASSVVGDTEAFF.

This rearrangement joins TRBV6-5 to TRBJ2-7; no clear D gene. The length of the CDR3 is 11 residues. CDR1 and CDR2 from the germline V gene are MNHEY and SVGAGI. Trimming stripped 4 bases from V and 6 bases from J, with 7 bases between. The CDR3 spells CASSSPREQYF. The CDR3 nucleotides read TGTGCCAGCAGTTCTCCGCGCGAGCAGTACTTC.

CDR3 residues: CASSPDTAYNEQFF. The CDR3 DNA reads as TGCGCCAGCAGCCCTGACACAGCCTACAATGAGCAGTTCTTC. The chain couples TRBV4-1 to TRBJ2-1; D is undetermined. Looked up from germline, CDR1 is MGHRA and CDR2 is YSYEKL. This CDR3 is 14 amino acids long. Trimming shortened V by 4 bases and J by 2 bases, and 9 bases separated the two germline ends.

A word on this clone: Other DNA sequences in the same sample also yield this CDR3. V and J are TRBV13 and TRBJ2-7; unclear D gene. The CDR3 length is 13 residues. Germline loops: CDR1 PRHDT, CDR2 FYEKMQ (reference sequence). V was pared by 5 bases and J by 1 base, with 9 bases between. The CDR3 region is CASSPPSSYEQYF. CDR3 sequence (DNA): TGTGCCAGCAGCCCCCCCTCATCCTACGAGCAGTACTTC. The variable domain in full, completed from reference TRBV13 and TRBJ2-7, reads AAGVIQSPRHLIKEKRETATLKCYPIPRHDTVYWYQQGPGQDPQFLISFYEKMQSDKGSIPDRFSAQQFSDYHSELNMSSLELGDSALYFCASSPPSSYEQYFGPGTRLTVT.

The genes are TRBV4-1 and TRBJ1-2; a weak D match, TRBD1 (5 bases). V was clipped by 0 bases and J by 4 bases, with 15 bases between them. The CDR3 runs to 16 residues. The germline CDR1 and CDR2 sequences are MGHRA and YSYEKL. The CDR3 nucleotides are TGCGCCAGCAGCCAAGAGGACAACAGTCCACTCTATGGCTACACCTTC. Its translation is CASSQEDNSPLYGYTF.

This clone was recorded only once. The chain carries TRBV7-9 and TRBJ1-2; 11 nucleotides agree with TRBD1. V gave up 8 bases and J gave up 6 bases; unmatched junction bases: 5. The CDR3 is 13 amino acids. Germline CDR1 is SEHNR and CDR2 is FQNEAQ (reference sequence). CDR3 bases: TGTGCCAGCCGTGGGGGACAGGGGGATGGCTACACCTTC. Translated, it gives CASRGGQGDGYTF.

This clone was observed a single time. The chain couples TRBV7-9 to TRBJ2-1; D may be TRBD2 (5 bases). The length of the CDR3 is 15 residues. Germline assignment: CDR1 SEHNR and CDR2 FQNEAQ (reference sequence). V was clipped by 3 bases and J by 9 bases, with 18 bases between them. In DNA, the CDR3 is TGTGCCAGCAGCTTGGTAATCGGGAACGGCGGTGAGCAGTTCTTC. It yields the protein CASSLVIGNGGEQFF.

On this clone itself: This sample includes further DNA sequences coding for the same CDR3. The rearrangement joins TRBV27 to TRBJ1-2; weak D call: TRBD1 (5 bases). With 5 bases removed from V and 4 bases from J, the gap between germline ends came to 11 bases. Germline V gene sequence: CDR1 MNHEY, CDR2 SMNVEV (reference sequence). The CDR3 spans 13 residues. The DNA of the CDR3 is TGTGCCAGCAGTCTGGGACGGACCTATGGCTACACCTTC. Residues: CASSLGRTYGYTF.

This chain links TRBV5-8 with TRBJ1-1; tentative D call: TRBD1 (5 bases). V lost 4 bases and J lost 5, with 15 bases in between. The germline V gene has CDR1 SGHTS and CDR2 YDEGEE. CDR3 length equals 14 residues. DNA of the CDR3: TGTGCCAGCAGCCCGGGGCCGAGGAGGACTGAAGCTTTCTTT. This translates into CASSPGPRRTEAFF.

This chain uses TRBV5-1 with TRBJ1-1; D uncertain. This CDR3 has 13 residues. CDR1 and CDR2 from the germline V gene are SGHRS and YFSETQ. V lost 0 bases and J lost 3, with 6 bases in between. CDR3 bases: TGCGCCAGCAGCTTGGTACAGTACACTGAAGCTTTCTTT. Protein: CASSLVQYTEAFF.

The rearrangement uses TRBV27 and TRBJ2-4; D is uncertain. Germline loops: CDR1 MNHEY, CDR2 SMNVEV (reference sequence). V lost 4 bases to trimming and J lost 4 bases, with 11 bases between them. The CDR3 has 14 residues. DNA for the CDR3: TGTGCCAGCAGTTCGTTGGAAGAGAAAAACATTCAGTACTTC. It translates to CASSSLEEKNIQYF.

CDR3 in DNA: TGCAGCGTTGCAGGAATCGAGAGTGGCTACACCTTC. This gives the protein CSVAGIESGYTF. This sequence joins TRBV29-1 and TRBJ1-2; D remains ambiguous. The V gene's germline CDR1 is SQVTM and CDR2 ANQGSEA. CDR3 length equals 12 residues. Trimming removed 4 bases from V and 7 bases from J, with 13 bases in between.

This chain uses TRBV27 with TRBJ1-2; D perhaps matches TRBD1 (6 bases). The length of the CDR3 is 14 residues. Trimming took 5 bases from V and 6 from J, leaving 16 bases between them. The germline V gene has CDR1 MNHEY and CDR2 SMNVEV (reference sequence). The CDR3 DNA reads as TGTGCCAGCAGTCCTCTTAATCGGGGGCATGGCTACACCTTC. Amino acids: CASSPLNRGHGYTF.

The chain carries TRBV21-1 and TRBJ1-5. TRBV21-1 is an annotated pseudogene. The CDR3 is 13 residues long. The CDR3 loop is CASSIRRYQPQHF. The CDR3 DNA follows: TGTGCCAGCAGCATACGCCGCTATCAGCCCCAGCATTTT.